These 8 T cell receptor beta chains share one sample of origin, sequenced in a study of blood T cell repertoires in COVID-19 (TCRdb year 2020). Library method: the immunoSEQ multiplex PCR assay. Drawn from immuneACCESS, this table holds only the in-frame rearrangements with V and J called that TCRdb kept. Clones are partly lost; checked studies trace under half to an unresolved V gene and leave the rest unexplained. The sample table holds under 95,000 clones, of which around four fifths were seen once. The ten largest clones take up about an eighth of the sample. The material sequenced was peripheral blood. The receptors come from a human donor in a cohort sampled during active COVID-19.

CDR3 nucleotide sequence: TGTGCCAGCAGCGTAGGATTAACTGGGGCTCGGAATGAAAAACTGTTTTTT. As protein: CASSVGLTGARNEKLFF. The rearrangement links TRBV9 to TRBJ1-4, with a possible D match to TRBD1 (5 bases). The germline gives CDR1 SGDLS, CDR2 YYNGEE. Trimming pared 0 bases from V and 5 bases from J, leaving 17 bases between. The CDR3 length is 17 residues.

V gene TRBV4-3 combines with J gene TRBJ2-5; 8 bases align to TRBD2. With V trimmed by 0 bases and J by 0 bases, 9 bases remained unmatched. The V gene's germline CDR1 is LGHNA and CDR2 YSLEER. The CDR3 spans 18 residues. CDR3 bases: TGCGCCAGCAGCCAAGATGGTTGGTCCGGGGGGGACCAAGAGACCCAGTACTTC. Amino acids: CASSQDGWSGGDQETQYF.

This clone came up a few times. The V gene is TRBV6-6, the J gene TRBJ1-2, with TRBD1 as a possible D gene (5 bases). The CDR3 runs to 11 residues. The germline V gene encodes CDR1 MNHNY and CDR2 SVGAGI (reference sequence). V lost 7 bases to trimming and J lost 8 bases, with 11 bases between them. The CDR3 sequence: CASTQGQGYTF. In DNA, the CDR3 is TGTGCCAGCACTCAGGGTCAGGGCTACACCTTC.

This sequence joins TRBV12-3 or TRBV12-4 and TRBJ1-1; 7 bases line up with TRBD1. The V and J ends lost 6 bases and 1 base, in that order; junction bases with no gene match: 2. CDR3 length equals 13 residues. The CDR3 DNA reads TGTGCCAGCAGACGACAGGGGAACACTGAAGCTTTCTTT. The encoded protein is CASRRQGNTEAFF.

The chain employs TRBV27 and TRBJ2-2; TRBD1 might be the D (5 bases). Germline V gives CDR1 MNHEY, CDR2 SMNVEV (reference sequence). V lost 6 bases and J 6 bases, leaving 11 bases between the germline ends. The CDR3 is 13 residues long. The CDR3 loop is CASRLTGAGELFF. The CDR3, as DNA: TGTGCCAGCAGACTCACAGGCGCCGGGGAGCTGTTTTTT.

This clone was detected a few times. The chain has TRBV29-1 and TRBJ1-2, with 9 bases identical to TRBD1. V lost 1 base and J lost 9; bases outside the gene matches: 12. The germline CDR1 and CDR2 sequences are SQVTM and ANQGSEA. This CDR3 has 15 amino acids. The CDR3 DNA sequence: TGCAGCGTTGAAGCCCGCTGGGGACAGGGTTCGCGCTACACCTTC. This sequence encodes CSVEARWGQGSRYTF.

This clone showed up just a few times. The CDR3 loop reads CASSLPGLFYNEQFF. The CDR3 DNA sequence: TGTGCCAGCAGCCTCCCAGGACTATTCTACAATGAGCAGTTCTTC. The V gene is TRBV5-6, the J gene TRBJ2-1; maybe TRBD2 (6 bases). Looked up from germline, CDR1 is SGHDT and CDR2 is YYEEEE. The CDR3 is 15 residues long. V lost 4 bases and J lost 3, with 14 bases in between. The whole variable domain, remainder taken from reference TRBV5-6 and TRBJ2-1, is DAGVTQSPTHLIKTRGQQVTLRCSPKSGHDTVSWYQQALGQGPQFIFQYYEEEERQRGNFPDRFSGHQFPNYSSELNVNALLLGDSALYLCASSLPGLFYNEQFFGPGTRLTVL.

The chain employs TRBV6-2 or TRBV6-3 and TRBJ1-2; no clear D. The ends were cut back, 0 bases at V and 6 bases at J, with 8 bases in the middle. In germline, CDR1 is MNHEY, CDR2 SVGEGT. The CDR3 is 13 amino acids. CDR3 region: CASSYSISDGYTF. DNA of the CDR3: TGTGCCAGCAGTTACTCGATTTCGGATGGCTACACCTTC.